This section outlines one T cell receptor (beta chain) sequence together with its context. This was the immunoSEQ v3 assay. Sequencing was performed with immunoSEQ multiplex PCR; in TCRdb, only in-frame clones are kept and a portion is missing. The repertoire holds 50,000 to 60,000 clones, with over 65% as singletons. This entry is derived from a study of TIL therapy for anti-PD-1-resistant metastatic lung cancer. Time point indicated: pre-treatment sample, taken before nivolumab and TIL therapy. Pleural nodules or supraclavicular lymph nodes made up most of the excised metastases sampled. The ends lost 4 bases at V and 11 bases at J; junction bases unmatched: 17. Germline V gene lookup returns CDR1 SQVTM and CDR2 ANQGSEA. The CDR3 has 15 residues.

This sequence was found in a person aged 25 to 80 with non-small cell lung cancer. This specimen consisted of tumor tissue, obtained at baseline. The chain employs TRBV29-1 and TRBJ2-3; TRBD2 aligns across 8 bases. The CDR3 is CSVVAGGSQWGGQYF. DNA for the CDR3: TGCAGCGTTGTTGCGGGAGGCTCACAATGGGGGGGGCAGTATTTT.